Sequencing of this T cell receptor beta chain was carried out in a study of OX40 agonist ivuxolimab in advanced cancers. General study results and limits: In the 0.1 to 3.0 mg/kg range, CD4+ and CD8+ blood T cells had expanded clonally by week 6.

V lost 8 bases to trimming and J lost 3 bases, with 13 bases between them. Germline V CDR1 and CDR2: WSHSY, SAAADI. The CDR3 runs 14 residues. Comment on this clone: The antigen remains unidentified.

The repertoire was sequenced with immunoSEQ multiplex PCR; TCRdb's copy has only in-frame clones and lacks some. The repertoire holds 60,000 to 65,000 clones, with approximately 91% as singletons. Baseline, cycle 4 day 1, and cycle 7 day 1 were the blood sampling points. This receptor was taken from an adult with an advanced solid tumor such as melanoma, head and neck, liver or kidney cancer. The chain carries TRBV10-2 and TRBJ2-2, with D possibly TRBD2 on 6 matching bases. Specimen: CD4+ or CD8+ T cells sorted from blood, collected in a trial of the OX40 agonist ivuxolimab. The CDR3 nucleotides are TGCGCCAGCCGCGGAGGGAGCGACACCGGGGAGCTGTTTTTT. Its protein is CASRGGSDTGELFF.